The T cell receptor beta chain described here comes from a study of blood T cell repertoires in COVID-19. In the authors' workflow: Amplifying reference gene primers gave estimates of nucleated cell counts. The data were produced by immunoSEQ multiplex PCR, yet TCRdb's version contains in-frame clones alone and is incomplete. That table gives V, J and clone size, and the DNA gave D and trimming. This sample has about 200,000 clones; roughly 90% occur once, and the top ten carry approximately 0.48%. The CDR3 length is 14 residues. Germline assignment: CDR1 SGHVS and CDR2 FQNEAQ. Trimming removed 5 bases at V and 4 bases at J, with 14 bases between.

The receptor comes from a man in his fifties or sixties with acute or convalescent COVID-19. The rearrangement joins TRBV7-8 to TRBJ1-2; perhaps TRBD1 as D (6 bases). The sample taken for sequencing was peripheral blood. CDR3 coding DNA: TGTGCCAGCAGCGTCCAACAGGGTACCTATGGCTACACCTTC. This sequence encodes CASSVQQGTYGYTF. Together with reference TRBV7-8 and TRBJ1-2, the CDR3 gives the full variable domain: GAGVSQSPRYKVAKRGQDVALRCDPISGHVSLFWYQQALGQGPEFLTYFQNEAQLDKSGLPSDRFFAERPEGSVSTLKIQRTQQEDSAVYLCASSVQQGTYGYTFGSGTRLTVV.